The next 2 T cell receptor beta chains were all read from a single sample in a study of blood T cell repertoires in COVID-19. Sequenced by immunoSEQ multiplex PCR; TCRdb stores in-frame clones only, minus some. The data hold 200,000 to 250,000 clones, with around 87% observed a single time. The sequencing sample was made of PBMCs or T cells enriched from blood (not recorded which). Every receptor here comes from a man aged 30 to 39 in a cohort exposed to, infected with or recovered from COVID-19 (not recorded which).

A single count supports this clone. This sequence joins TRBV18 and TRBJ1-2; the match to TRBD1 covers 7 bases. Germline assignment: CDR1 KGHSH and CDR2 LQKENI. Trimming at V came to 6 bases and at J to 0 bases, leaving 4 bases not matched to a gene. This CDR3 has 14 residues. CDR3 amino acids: CASSPGTANYGYTF. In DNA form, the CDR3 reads TGTGCCAGCTCTCCCGGGACAGCTAACTATGGCTACACCTTC.

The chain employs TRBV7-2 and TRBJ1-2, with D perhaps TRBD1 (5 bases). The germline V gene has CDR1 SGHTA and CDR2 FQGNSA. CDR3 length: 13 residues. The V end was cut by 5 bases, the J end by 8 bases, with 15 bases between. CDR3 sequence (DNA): TGTGCCAGCAGCCAAGGTCGGGGGATGGGCTACACCTTC. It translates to CASSQGRGMGYTF. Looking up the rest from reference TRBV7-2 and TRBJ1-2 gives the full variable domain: GAGVSQSPSNKVTEKGKDVELRCDPISGHTALYWYRQSLGQGLEFLIYFQGNSAPDKSGLPSDRFSAERTGGSVSTLTIQRTQQEDSAVYLCASSQGRGMGYTFGSGTRLTVV.